Following are 24 T cell receptor beta chains from one sample sequenced in a study of T cell responses to AZD1222 COVID-19 vaccine. Repertoires were generated with immunoSEQ multiplex PCR, while TCRdb's copy carries only in-frame clones and drops some. The table records over 100,000 clones, approximately 86% of them present only once. The input for sequencing was peripheral blood, taken on day 0 of AZD1222 vaccination. These receptors were obtained from an adult in good health.

This clone was found once. The V gene is TRBV10-3, the J gene TRBJ1-3; D not resolved. The CDR3 extends over 15 amino acids. V was clipped by 3 bases and J by 4 bases, with 13 bases between them. Per the germline V gene, CDR1 is ENHRY and CDR2 is SYGVKD. The CDR3 DNA reads TGTGCCATCAGTGATCTTGGAGTTGCGGGAAACACCATATATTTT. This encodes CAISDLGVAGNTIYF.

V usage is TRBV5-4 and J usage is TRBJ2-7, with 10 bases lining up with TRBD2. The germline V gene has CDR1 SGHNT and CDR2 YYREEE (reference sequence). CDR3 length: 16 amino acids. Unmatched junction bases numbered 8, after V lost 0 bases and J lost 5 bases. The CDR3 region has the DNA TGTGCCAGCAGCTTGGGGGCTAGCGGGAGAATTGACGAGCAGTACTTC. Translation gives CASSLGASGRIDEQYF.

V gene TRBV28 combines with J gene TRBJ1-6, with unresolved D. The ends were cut back, 6 bases at V and 7 bases at J, with 13 bases in the middle. CDR3 size: 14 residues. CDR1 MDHEN and CDR2 SYDVKM come from the germline V gene. Written as DNA, the CDR3 is TGTGCCAGCAGAAAGGACTTAGCCAATTCACCCCTCCACTTT. This codes for CASRKDLANSPLHF. Combining the CDR3 with reference TRBV28 and TRBJ1-6 gives the whole variable domain DVKVTQSSRYLVKRTGEKVFLECVQDMDHENMFWYRQDPGLGLRLIYFSYDVKMKEKGDIPEGYSVSREKKERFSLILESASTNQTSMYLCASRKDLANSPLHFGNGTRLTVT.

The chain recombines TRBV4-3 with TRBJ1-2; D uncertain. Deletions cut 0 bases from V and 2 bases from J, with 13 bases between. CDR1 is LGHNA, CDR2 YSLEER, per germline. This CDR3 has 16 residues. CDR3 bases: TGCGCCAGCAGCCAAGAGGCCTCTCCCGCCAACTATGGCTACACCTTC. Encoded protein: CASSQEASPANYGYTF.

This clone has a handful of counts. This rearrangement joins TRBV5-6 to TRBJ1-6; D call uncertain. Per the germline V gene, CDR1 is SGHDT and CDR2 is YYEEEE. This CDR3 is built from 14 residues. V dropped 0 bases and J dropped 7 bases, with 8 bases sitting between them. The DNA of the CDR3 is TGTGCCAGCAGCTTGGGACTGAAGAATTCACCCCTCCACTTT. This gives the protein CASSLGLKNSPLHF. The variable domain in full, completed from reference TRBV5-6 and TRBJ1-6, reads DAGVTQSPTHLIKTRGQQVTLRCSPKSGHDTVSWYQQALGQGPQFIFQYYEEEERQRGNFPDRFSGHQFPNYSSELNVNALLLGDSALYLCASSLGLKNSPLHFGNGTRLTVT.

The rearrangement joins TRBV10-2 to TRBJ2-2; 13 nucleotides line up with TRBD2. Per germline, CDR1 WSHSY and CDR2 SAAADI. V gave up 7 bases and J gave up 4 bases; unmatched junction bases: 3. The CDR3 totals 15 residues. This chain's CDR3 is CASTGLAGATGELFF. The CDR3, as DNA: TGCGCCAGCACAGGACTAGCGGGAGCCACCGGGGAGCTGTTTTTT.

The V gene is TRBV6-4, the J gene TRBJ1-1, with D perhaps TRBD1 (5 bases). From germline, CDR1 is MRHNA and CDR2 SNTAGT. The length of the CDR3 is 15 residues. Trimming took off 6 bases at V and 1 base at J, with 15 bases between the two ends. CDR3 coding DNA: TGTGCCAGCAGCCTCTCCAGGGCCTCGAACACTGAAGCTTTCTTT. It translates to CASSLSRASNTEAFF.

This clone appeared once. V is TRBV7-2 and J is TRBJ2-3; D unclear. The length of the CDR3 is 13 residues. Trimming removed 4 bases from V and 6 bases from J, with 11 bases in between. Per germline, CDR1 SGHTA and CDR2 FQGNSA. The CDR3 DNA sequence: TGTGCCAGCAGCTCGGTGGCTTACGATACGCAGTATTTT. Translating gives CASSSVAYDTQYF.

This clone was seen a handful of times. The rearrangement joins TRBV7-2 to TRBJ2-1; maybe TRBD2 (5 bases). This CDR3 spans 14 amino acids. The ends were cut back, 2 bases at V and 2 bases at J, with 7 bases in the middle. CDR1 is SGHTA, CDR2 FQGNSA, per germline. The CDR3 bases are TGTGCCAGCAGCTTACTAGCCACCTACAATGAGCAGTTCTTC. This codes for CASSLLATYNEQFF.

This CDR3 reads CASSSSWTGSYTF. CDR3 bases: TGTGCCAGCAGTTCTTCCTGGACAGGCAGCTACACCTTC. The chain employs TRBV27 and TRBJ1-2, with 7 positions matching TRBD1. This CDR3 region has 13 residues. V lost 4 bases to trimming and J lost 9 bases; unmatched junction nucleotides: 8. CDR1 MNHEY and CDR2 SMNVEV come from the germline V gene (reference sequence).

The V and J genes are TRBV18 and TRBJ2-2, with 7 bases matching TRBD1. V shed 7 bases and J 2 bases; nucleotides not matched to a gene: 4. The CDR3 runs 14 residues. Germline V gene lookup returns CDR1 KGHSH and CDR2 LQKENI. The CDR3 here is CASCGQANTGELFF. In DNA, the CDR3 is TGTGCCAGCTGTGGACAGGCAAACACCGGGGAGCTGTTTTTT.

This chain links TRBV20-1 with TRBJ2-7, with D possibly being TRBD1 or TRBD2 (5 bases each). This CDR3 comprises 14 residues. Deletions cut 3 bases from V and 6 bases from J, with 18 bases between. Germline lookup yields CDR1 DFQATT and CDR2 SNEGSKA (reference sequence). CDR3 sequence (DNA): TGCAGTGCTAGTCGTGGCTTTGGGGGTGCCGAGCAGTACTTC. Residues: CSASRGFGGAEQYF.

This sequence joins TRBV28 and TRBJ1-3; D gene unclear. Germline assignment: CDR1 MDHEN and CDR2 SYDVKM. V was shortened by 4 bases and J by 1 base, with 14 bases between the two germline ends. The length of the CDR3 is 16 residues. The CDR3: CASSSPPRISGNTIYF. The CDR3 bases are TGTGCCAGCAGTTCCCCGCCCCGGATTTCTGGAAACACCATATATTTT.

This rearrangement joins TRBV27 to TRBJ2-7; 14 nucleotides match TRBD2. Per the germline V gene, CDR1 is MNHEY and CDR2 is SMNVEV (reference sequence). The CDR3 totals 18 residues. V lost 4 bases to trimming and J lost 2 bases; unmatched junction nucleotides: 10. Here the CDR3 DNA reads TGTGCCAGCAGTTCGGGACTAGCGGGAGTACCAAGACCCTACGAGCAGTACTTC. Translated: CASSSGLAGVPRPYEQYF.

The chain joins TRBV18 to TRBJ1-2, with D possibly TRBD1 on 6 matching bases. Between the trimmed V and J ends, which lost 5 bases and 4 bases, there was a span of 14 bases. The CDR3 loop spans 14 amino acids. Germline V gene data show CDR1 as KGHSH and CDR2 as LQKENI. The CDR3 region is CASSVDSVSYGYTF. CDR3 DNA: TGTGCCAGCTCAGTGGACAGTGTTTCCTATGGCTACACCTTC.

This chain uses TRBV5-1 with TRBJ2-2, with 9 bases that match TRBD1. The germline V gene has CDR1 SGHRS and CDR2 YFSETQ. With V trimmed by 3 bases and J by 3 bases, 3 bases remained unmatched. This CDR3 region has 15 residues. In nucleotides, the CDR3 is TGCGCCAGCAGCTCGGACAGGGGTGACACCGGGGAGCTGTTTTTT. Amino acids: CASSSDRGDTGELFF.

The rearrangement uses TRBV7-2 and TRBJ2-4, with no clear D. The CDR3 totals 13 residues. The V gene lost 4 bases and the J gene lost 4 bases, with 8 bases spanning the gap. Germline V gene data show CDR1 as SGHTA and CDR2 as FQGNSA. The CDR3 DNA is TGTGCCAGCAGCTCCACACCTAAAAACATTCAGTACTTC. Its translation is CASSSTPKNIQYF.

The gene calls are TRBV18 and TRBJ2-1; the D gene is possibly TRBD2 (5 bases). With 4 bases removed from V and 7 bases from J, the gap between germline ends came to 17 bases. Germline values: CDR1 KGHSH, CDR2 LQKENI. The CDR3 is 15 residues long. CDR3 in DNA: TGTGCCAGCTCACTTTTCGGGGAAGCGAGGAATGAGCAGTTCTTC. Translation gives CASSLFGEARNEQFF.

The gene calls are TRBV6-2 or TRBV6-3 and TRBJ2-2; D is uncertain. CDR1 and CDR2 (germline): MNHEY, SVGEGT. The V end was cut by 2 bases, the J end by 1 base, with 8 bases between. This CDR3 region has 15 residues. The CDR3 DNA sequence: TGTGCCAGCAGTTACGTCGCAGGGAACACCGGGGAGCTGTTTTTT. This translates into CASSYVAGNTGELFF.

The chain joins TRBV11-2 to TRBJ2-1, with D unresolved. The CDR3 covers 13 residues. The V end lost 0 bases, the J end lost 5 bases, and 5 bases lay between the germline ends. The germline gives CDR1 SGHAT, CDR2 FQNNGV. CDR3 sequence (DNA): TGTGCCAGCAGCTTAGACAGTAACAATGAGCAGTTCTTC. Its translation is CASSLDSNNEQFF. Full variable domain (missing parts from reference TRBV11-2 and TRBJ2-1): EAGVAQSPRYKIIEKRQSVAFWCNPISGHATLYWYQQILGQGPKLLIQFQNNGVVDDSQLPKDRFSAERLKGVDSTLKIQPAKLEDSAVYLCASSLDSNNEQFFGPGTRLTVL.

This chain links TRBV3-1 (or the pseudogene TRBV3-2) with TRBJ1-5; possibly TRBD1 for D (6 bases). The CDR3 runs 15 residues. V lost 1 base, J lost 4 bases, and 11 bases lay in between. Germline assignment: CDR1 LGHDT and CDR2 YNNKEL (reference sequence). CDR3 bases: TGTGCCAGCAGCCAAGGGACAGAACCTAATCAGCCCCAGCATTTT. The encoded protein is CASSQGTEPNQPQHF.

The CDR3 here is CASSMARQGSYGYTF. The CDR3, as DNA: TGTGCCAGTAGTATGGCCCGACAGGGGAGCTATGGCTACACCTTC. V usage is TRBV19 and J usage is TRBJ1-2; the match to TRBD1 covers 8 bases. The V and J ends lost 3 bases and 4 bases, in that order; junction bases with no gene match: 7. Per germline, CDR1 LNHDA and CDR2 SQIVND (reference sequence). This CDR3 has 15 residues.

This clone was seen a handful of times. The rearrangement links TRBV7-9 to TRBJ2-7; no clear D gene. With 1 base removed from V and 7 bases from J, the gap between germline ends came to 8 bases. The germline CDR1 and CDR2 sequences are SEHNR and FQNEAQ (reference sequence). The CDR3 has 12 residues. The chain's CDR3 is CASSLDVGEQYF. As DNA, the CDR3 is TGTGCCAGCAGCTTAGATGTGGGGGAGCAGTACTTC. The variable domain in full, completed from reference TRBV7-9 and TRBJ2-7, reads DTGVSQNPRHKITKRGQNVTFRCDPISEHNRLYWYRQTLGQGPEFLTYFQNEAQLEKSRLLSDRFSAERPKGSFSTLEIQRTEQGDSAMYLCASSLDVGEQYFGPGTRLTVT.

The V gene is TRBV5-8, the J gene TRBJ1-5, with 9 bases lining up with TRBD1. The CDR3 totals 14 residues. Trimming at V came to 4 bases and at J to 7 bases, leaving 6 bases not matched to a gene. Germline V gene lookup returns CDR1 SGHTS and CDR2 YDEGEE. The CDR3 bases are TGTGCCAGCAGCCCGGACAGGGGAAGACAGCCCCAGCATTTT. Its protein is CASSPDRGRQPQHF.